This T cell receptor (beta chain) was retrieved from a study of T cell responses to AZD1222 COVID-19 vaccine. Germline-derived CDR1 and CDR2 are MNHNS and SASEGT. CDR3 size: 13 residues. The V gene lost 1 base and the J gene lost 10 bases, with 8 bases spanning the gap. The repertoire was sequenced with immunoSEQ multiplex PCR; TCRdb's copy has only in-frame clones and lacks some. The sample lists fewer than 150,000 clones, about 90% seen once, with approximately 9.2% in the top ten. V gene TRBV6-1 combines with J gene TRBJ1-6; possibly TRBD1 for D (5 bases). Here the sequenced sample was peripheral blood, taken on day 0 of AZD1222 vaccination. The receptor comes from an adult in good health. The CDR3 bases are TGTGCCAGCAGTGAAGGGTGGGGCTCACCCCTCCACTTT. Encoded protein: CASSEGWGSPLHF.